This T cell receptor (beta chain) came from a study of T cell repertoires in cytomegalovirus infection. Comment on this clonotype: Its antigen remains unidentified.

TCRdb analysed the reads with MiXCR anew, one entry per CDR3 protein. The profile covers about 120,000 distinct CDR3 sequences, with around 9.1% appearing a single time and around 33% taken by the ten largest. The TCR sequence derives from a human donor in good health (CMV status not recorded). Some clones in this sample may be carry-over from other donors' samples. The sample consisted of PBMCs, sequenced either directly or after in vitro stimulation (not recorded which).

The CDR3 sequence is CASSQLDVRASAFF. CDR3 in DNA: TGTGCCAGCAGCCAACTAGACGTCCGTGCGTCGGCTTTCTTT. The V gene is TRBV14, the J gene TRBJ1-1; D ambiguous. The CDR3 totals 14 residues. Germline CDR1 and CDR2: SGHDN and FVKESK. V was trimmed by 2 bases and J by 11 bases, leaving 18 bases between them.